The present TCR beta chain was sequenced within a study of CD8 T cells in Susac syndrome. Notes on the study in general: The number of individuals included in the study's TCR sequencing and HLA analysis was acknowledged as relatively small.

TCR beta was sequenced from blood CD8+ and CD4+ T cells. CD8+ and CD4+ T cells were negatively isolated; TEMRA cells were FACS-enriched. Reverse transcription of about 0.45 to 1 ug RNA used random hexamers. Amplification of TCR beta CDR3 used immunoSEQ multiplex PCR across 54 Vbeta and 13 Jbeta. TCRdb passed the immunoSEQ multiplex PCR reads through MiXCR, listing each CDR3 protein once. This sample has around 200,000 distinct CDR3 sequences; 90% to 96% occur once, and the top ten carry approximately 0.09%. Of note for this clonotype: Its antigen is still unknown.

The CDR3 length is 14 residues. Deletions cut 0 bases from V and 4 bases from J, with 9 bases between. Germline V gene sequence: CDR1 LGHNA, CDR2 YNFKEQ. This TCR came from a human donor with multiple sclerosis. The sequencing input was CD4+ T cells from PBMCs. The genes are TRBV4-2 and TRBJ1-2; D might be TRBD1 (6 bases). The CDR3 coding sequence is TGTGCCAGCAGCCAAGATGGGGGCAGCTATGGCTACACCTTC. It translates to CASSQDGGSYGYTF.